These T cell receptor beta chains were read from a single sample in a study of blood T cell repertoires in COVID-19. Method: immunoSEQ multiplex PCR; TCRdb's copy keeps in-frame clones and lacks some. Here the sample spans 390,000 or so clones, about 87% being singletons. Sequencing used peripheral blood. These receptors originate from a woman in her thirties with COVID-19, enrolled during active disease. Both conserved end residues are part of each CDR3. D genes are given only for firm matches. Some rows mark clone size as missing; the rest say once, few, many or name a class of expanded clone.

>TRBJ1-5|TRBD1|TRBV28|-
TGTGCCAGCAGTTTAGGGGCCGGGACAGGGGTCTCAAAGCATTTT
CASSLGAGTGVSKHF
>TRBJ1-2|TRBD1|TRBV28|-
TGTGCCAGCGCCCCGACCCCCCCGGGACAGACTAACTATGGCTACACCTTC
CASAPTPPGQTNYGYTF
>TRBJ1-5|-|TRBV18|-
TGTGCCAGCTCAAGGACAGAAGGGGTGGGCAATCAGCCCCAGCATTTT
CASSRTEGVGNQPQHF
>TRBJ2-7|-|TRBV6-5|-
TGTGCCAGCAGTTACTCGCGCGAGCAGTACTTC
CASSYSREQYF
>TRBJ1-2|TRBD1|TRBV5-1|-
TGCGCCAGCAGCCCCGGGACAGGCTCCTATGGCTACACCTTC
CASSPGTGSYGYTF
>TRBJ2-1|-|TRBV5-1|-
TGCGCCAGCAGCTTGTCCGGGAGTGATCAGAATGAGCAGTTCTTC
CASSLSGSDQNEQFF
>TRBJ2-4|-|TRBV19|-
TGTGCCAGTGAAATGGGGGGAGCCAAAAACATTCAGTACTTC
CASEMGGAKNIQYF
>TRBJ2-1|TRBD2|TRBV5-4|-
TGTGCCAGCAGCTTGTATAGCGGGAGGGCAGGTGAGCAGTTCTTC
CASSLYSGRAGEQFF
>TRBJ1-1|-|TRBV6-5|-
TGTGCCAGCAAGGAGGGGTCGAACACTGAAGCTTTCTTT
CASKEGSNTEAFF
>TRBJ2-2|TRBD2|TRBV24-1|-
TGTGCCACCAGTGACCCGGGACTAATCGCCGGGGAGCTGTTTTTT
CATSDPGLIAGELFF
>TRBJ1-4|-|TRBV7-9|-
TGTGCCAGCAACATAGCGTTGGGAGTGACTAATGAAAAACTGTTTTTT
CASNIALGVTNEKLFF
>TRBJ2-7|TRBD2|TRBV10-1|-
TGCGCCAGCAGCGAGACTAGCGGGAGGTACGAGCAGTACTTC
CASSETSGRYEQYF
>TRBJ2-5|TRBD2|TRBV19|-
TGTGCCAGTAGTATAGATCGGGACTACCTCCAGTACTTC
CASSIDRDYLQYF
>TRBJ1-1|-|TRBV15|-
TGTGCCACCGGGAGCCTGAACACTGAAGCTTTCTTT
CATGSLNTEAFF
>TRBJ1-1|TRBD1|TRBV6-5|-
TGTGCCAGCAGTCAAAGACAGGGGTTTGGCACTGAAGCTTTCTTT
CASSQRQGFGTEAFF
>TRBJ2-7|TRBD2|TRBV10-3|-
TGTGCCATAGGACTAGCGGGAGCTTCCTACGAGCAGTACTTC
CAIGLAGASYEQYF
>TRBJ2-1|TRBD2|TRBV30|-
TGTGCCTGGAGTCGGGCTAGCGGGATTAGCGATGAGCAGTTCTTC
CAWSRASGISDEQFF
>TRBJ2-1|-|TRBV6-1|-
TGTGCCAGCAGTGAATTCGTCCCTACGAGCTCCTACAATGAGCAGTTCTTC
CASSEFVPTSSYNEQFF
>TRBJ2-5|TRBD1|TRBV6-1|-
TGTGCCAGCAGTACTCCGGACAGGGGGCTAGAGACCCAGTACTTC
CASSTPDRGLETQYF
>TRBJ2-3|-|TRBV21-1|-
TGTGCCAGCAGCAAGGGTCACAGGGAAGATACGCAGTATTTT
CASSKGHREDTQYF
>TRBJ2-2|-|TRBV2|few
TGTGCCAGCACTCCTATTACCGGGGAGCTGTTTTTT
CASTPITGELFF
>TRBJ2-3|TRBD2|TRBV2|-
TGTGCCAGCAGGCCTATAGCGGGAGTGAAAGATACGCAGTATTTT
CASRPIAGVKDTQYF
>TRBJ2-7|TRBD2|TRBV2|-
TGTGCCAGCAGGACTAGCGGGGGAACCTACGAGCAGTACTTC
CASRTSGGTYEQYF
>TRBJ2-7|TRBD1|TRBV27|-
TGTGCCAGCCGACAGGGTTACGAGCAGTACTTC
CASRQGYEQYF
>TRBJ2-5|-|TRBV10-3|-
TGTGCCACAGCACCATCGGGGGGCGCCGGGGAGACCCAGTACTTC
CATAPSGGAGETQYF
>TRBJ2-3|-|TRBV6-5|-
TGTGCCAGCACAGGCTATGGAGATACGCAGTATTTT
CASTGYGDTQYF
>TRBJ2-5|-|TRBV18|-
TGTGCCAGCTCACCAATGATGGAGGAGACCCAGTACTTC
CASSPMMEETQYF
>TRBJ1-1|TRBD1|TRBV12-3/TRBV12-4|-
TGTGCCAGCAGTTTCGACAGGGGCACTGAAGCTTTCTTT
CASSFDRGTEAFF
>TRBJ2-3|-|TRBV7-2|-
TGTGCCAGCAGCTTAGTGGCGGACTTCTCAGATACGCAGTATTTT
CASSLVADFSDTQYF
>TRBJ1-3|TRBD1|TRBV18|few
TGTGCCAGCTCCCGCGGGACAGACAGTGGAAACACCATATATTTT
CASSRGTDSGNTIYF
>TRBJ1-5|-|TRBV28|once
TGTGCCAGCGTAATGGCGGGGTTAGACCAGCCCCAGCATTTT
CASVMAGLDQPQHF
>TRBJ2-2|TRBD2|TRBV5-1|many
TGCGCCAGCATAGAACTAGCGGGAGTTACCGGGGAGCTGTTTTTT
CASIELAGVTGELFF
>TRBJ1-2|-|TRBV19|-
TGTGCCAGTAGTATTGACAGGTTGAGGGGTGAAGAAGACTACACCTTC
CASSIDRLRGEEDYTF
>TRBJ1-2|-|TRBV4-2|-
TGTGCCAGCAGCCAAGATCAGAGGATTTATGGCTACACCTTC
CASSQDQRIYGYTF
>TRBJ2-1|-|TRBV28|-
TGTGCCAGCAGTCACCCACCACAGGGCTCCTACAATGAGCAGTTCTTC
CASSHPPQGSYNEQFF
>TRBJ1-2|-|TRBV7-9|-
TGTGCCAGCAGTCACGGGAACACCTTCTATGGCTACACCTTC
CASSHGNTFYGYTF
>TRBJ2-5|-|TRBV29-1|once
TGCAGCGTTGAACAGGGGCAAGAGACCCAGTACTTC
CSVEQGQETQYF
>TRBJ2-1|-|TRBV9|-
TGTGCCAGCAGCGTAGTAGGGGGAGACGGGTCCTACAATGAGCAGTTCTTC
CASSVVGGDGSYNEQFF
>TRBJ1-6|TRBD1|TRBV18|many
TGTGCCAGCTCACGGACAGGGGACTCGATGTCACCCCTCCACTTT
CASSRTGDSMSPLHF
>TRBJ2-1|TRBD2|TRBV29-1|-
TGCAGCGTTGGAGTGTGGACTAGCCTTGCCTACAATGAGCAGTTCTTC
CSVGVWTSLAYNEQFF
>TRBJ1-3|-|TRBV3-1/TRBV3-2|-
TGTGCCAGCAGCCCAAGGGGTGTCACTGGAAACACCATATATTTT
CASSPRGVTGNTIYF
>TRBJ2-5|TRBD2|TRBV5-4|-
TGTGCCAGCAGCTTGGCCGGGGGGTGGCAAGAGACCCAGTACTTC
CASSLAGGWQETQYF
>TRBJ2-7|TRBD2|TRBV28|-
TGTGCCAGCACCGGAGGACTAGCCGACGAGCAGTACTTC
CASTGGLADEQYF
>TRBJ1-2|TRBD1|TRBV2|few
TGTGCCAGCAGTGAGGAGGACAGGTCTGGCTACACCTTC
CASSEEDRSGYTF
>TRBJ2-2|-|TRBV28|few
TGTGCCAGCAGTTACGGGACAATGGTCACCGGGGAGCTGTTTTTT
CASSYGTMVTGELFF
>TRBJ2-1|-|TRBV4-1|-
TGCGCCAGCAGCCAAGTGCGGGGGCGTGGGAATGAGCAGTTCTTC
CASSQVRGRGNEQFF
>TRBJ1-3|TRBD1|TRBV4-1|-
TGCGCCAGCAGCCCCGGGACAGCTGGAAACACCATATATTTT
CASSPGTAGNTIYF
>TRBJ2-2|-|TRBV12-5|-
TGTGCTAGTGGTTTAGTACAGGGAAACACCGGGGAGCTGTTTTTT
CASGLVQGNTGELFF
>TRBJ2-2|-|TRBV18|-
TGTGCCAGCTCACTCCTTAACACCGGGGAGCTGTTTTTT
CASSLLNTGELFF
>TRBJ2-7|-|TRBV2|-
TGTGCCAGCAGTGTTCCGGGGGAGGCCTACGAGCAGTACTTC
CASSVPGEAYEQYF
>TRBJ2-7|TRBD1|TRBV10-3|-
TGTGCCATCAGTGAGTACGGGACAGGATTCTCCTACGAGCAGTACTTC
CAISEYGTGFSYEQYF
>TRBJ1-5|-|TRBV7-2|-
TGTGCCAGCAGCTTAGTGGGTACTGAGGGGCCCCAGCATTTT
CASSLVGTEGPQHF
>TRBJ2-3|-|TRBV2|-
TGTGCCAGCAGTGGGGCTAGCAGGCACACAGATACGCAGTATTTT
CASSGASRHTDTQYF
>TRBJ1-4|-|TRBV11-1|once
TGTGCCAGCAGCCGGCGGACAGATAATGAAAAACTGTTTTTT
CASSRRTDNEKLFF
>TRBJ2-1|TRBD1|TRBV24-1|once
TGTGCCACCAGTGACAAGGGGACAGGGGCGCGAAATGAGCAGTTCTTC
CATSDKGTGARNEQFF
>TRBJ2-7|-|TRBV27|-
TGTGCCAGCAGGACTAGTCTCGCGGGCTACGAGCAGTACTTC
CASRTSLAGYEQYF
>TRBJ2-1|TRBD1|TRBV19|-
TGTGCCAGTAGTAAGGACAGGGGGAATGAGCAGTTCTTC
CASSKDRGNEQFF
>TRBJ2-2|TRBD1|TRBV10-3|-
TGTGCCATCAAGGGACAGGCGAACACCGGGGAGCTGTTTTTT
CAIKGQANTGELFF
>TRBJ2-1|-|TRBV11-2|-
TGTGCCAGCAGCTTAGACCGGAGCTCCTACAATGAGCAGTTCTTC
CASSLDRSSYNEQFF